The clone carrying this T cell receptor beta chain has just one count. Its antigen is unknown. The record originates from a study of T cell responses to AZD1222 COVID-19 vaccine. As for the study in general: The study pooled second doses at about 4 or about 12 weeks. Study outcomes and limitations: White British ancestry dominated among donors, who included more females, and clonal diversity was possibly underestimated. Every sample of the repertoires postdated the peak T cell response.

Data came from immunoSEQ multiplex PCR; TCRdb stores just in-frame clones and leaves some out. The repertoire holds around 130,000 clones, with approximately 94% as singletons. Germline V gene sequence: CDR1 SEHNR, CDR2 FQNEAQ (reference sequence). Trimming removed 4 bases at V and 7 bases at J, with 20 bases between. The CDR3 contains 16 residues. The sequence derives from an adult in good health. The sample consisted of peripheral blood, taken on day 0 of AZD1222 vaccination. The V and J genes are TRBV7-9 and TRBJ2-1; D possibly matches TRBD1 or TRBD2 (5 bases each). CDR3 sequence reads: CASSYSEGQFLNEQFF. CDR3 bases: TGTGCCAGCAGCTATTCCGAGGGGCAGTTCCTTAATGAGCAGTTCTTC.